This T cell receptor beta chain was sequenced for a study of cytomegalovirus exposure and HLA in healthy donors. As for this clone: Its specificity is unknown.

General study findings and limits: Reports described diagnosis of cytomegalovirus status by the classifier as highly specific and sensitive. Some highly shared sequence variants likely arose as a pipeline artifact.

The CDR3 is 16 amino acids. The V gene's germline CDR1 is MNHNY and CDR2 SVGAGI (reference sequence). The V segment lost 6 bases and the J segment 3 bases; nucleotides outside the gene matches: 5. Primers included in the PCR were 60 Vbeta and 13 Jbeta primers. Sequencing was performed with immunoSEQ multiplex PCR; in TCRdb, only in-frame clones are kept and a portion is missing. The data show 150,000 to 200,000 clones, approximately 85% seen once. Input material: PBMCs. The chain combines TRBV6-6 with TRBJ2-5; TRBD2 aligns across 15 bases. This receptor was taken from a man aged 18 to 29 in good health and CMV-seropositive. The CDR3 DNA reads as TGTGCCAGCAGGCCCGGGACTAGCGGGGGGAAAGAGACCCAGTACTTC. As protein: CASRPGTSGGKETQYF.